Sequencing of this TCR beta chain was carried out in a study of vaccination effects on CD4 cells after COVID-19. The study, taken as a whole, reports: Convalescent patients numbered few in the study; early post-infection timepoints were missing entirely.

Viral peptide pool expansion of antigen-specific CD4+ T cells preceded sequencing in the ViraFEST assay. Culture proceeded for roughly ten days, and CD4+ T cells were then isolated. As their vaccination, participants received two doses of either BNT162b2 or mRNA-1273. Roughly 2.1 million PBMC per well received about 9.8 IU/ml IL-2 and roughly 10 ug/ml peptides in culture. Clones were sequenced by immunoSEQ multiplex PCR, and TCRdb holds only the in-frame ones, with some missing. The table shows about 59,000 clones, with about 78% occurring only once. The CDR3 runs 10 residues. Deletions cut 11 bases from V and 5 bases from J, with 9 bases between. Germline values: CDR1 SNHLY, CDR2 FYNNEI. In this sample, this clone turned up a few times. The antigen is not known.

The receptor was derived from a human donor who received a COVID-19 vaccine. The sample here was CD4+ T cells from PBMCs cultured with HCoV-OC43 spike peptides, taken after COVID-19 vaccination. The sample's subset: HCoV-OC43 spike overlapping peptide pool stimulation. The J gene is TRBJ2-5, the V gene TRBV2; D not resolved. The CDR3 sequence is CASRQETQYF. The CDR3 DNA follows: TGTGCCTCCCGGCAGGAGACCCAGTACTTC.